The 23 T cell receptor beta chains below all came from one sample that was sequenced in a study of cytomegalovirus exposure and HLA in healthy donors. The assay was immunoSEQ multiplex PCR, and TCRdb's table has in-frame clones only and misses some. The sample shows roughly 140,000 clones, about 87% of them seen only once. Sequenced: PBMCs. The receptor source for this set is a man aged 18 to 29 in good health and CMV-seropositive.

The chain joins TRBV6-6 to TRBJ2-3, with 7 bases fitting TRBD2. Per germline, CDR1 MNHNY and CDR2 SVGAGI (reference sequence). This CDR3 contains 15 residues. Germline trimming cut 8 bases from V and 0 bases from J; bases unmatched to any gene: 8. In nucleotides, the CDR3 is TGTGCCAGCCTTGAGAGCGGGGCTAGCACAGATACGCAGTATTTT. Amino acid sequence: CASLESGASTDTQYF.

V usage is TRBV7-8 and J usage is TRBJ1-1; 8 nucleotides align to TRBD1. The length of the CDR3 is 15 residues. V lost 2 bases to trimming and J lost 5 bases; unmatched junction nucleotides: 7. Germline V gene data show CDR1 as SGHVS and CDR2 as FQNEAQ. This CDR3 reads CASSLNRGIGTEAFF. The CDR3 region has the DNA TGTGCCAGCAGCTTAAACAGGGGGATCGGAACTGAAGCTTTCTTT.

This clone was seen a single time. This sequence joins TRBV27 and TRBJ1-2, with D hard to call. Per germline, CDR1 MNHEY and CDR2 SMNVEV (reference sequence). Trimming shortened V by 2 bases and J by 4 bases, and 14 bases separated the two germline ends. The CDR3 is 15 amino acids. The CDR3 region has the DNA TGTGCCAGCAGTTTAGGGGTGGAGGGCGCCTATGGCTACACCTTC. Translating it yields CASSLGVEGAYGYTF.

V is TRBV6-6 and J is TRBJ1-5, with 7 nucleotides matching TRBD1. V lost 6 bases to trimming and J lost 1 base; unmatched junction nucleotides: 6. Germline V gene sequence: CDR1 MNHNY, CDR2 SVGAGI (reference sequence). This CDR3 is 15 amino acids long. The CDR3 bases are TGTGCCAGCAGCCTTACACAGGGGAGCAATCAGCCCCAGCATTTT. Translating gives CASSLTQGSNQPQHF.

The gene calls are TRBV7-9 and TRBJ2-7, with D perhaps TRBD1 (5 bases). Germline CDR1 reads SEHNR; CDR2 reads FQNEAQ (reference sequence). CDR3 length: 14 amino acids. Deletions cut 5 bases from V and 5 bases from J, with 16 bases between. The CDR3 here is CASSKGVPENEQYF. CDR3 bases: TGTGCCAGCAGCAAAGGGGTTCCCGAGAACGAGCAGTACTTC.

The table lists this clone with a count of one. This same CDR3 is encoded by further DNA sequences in the sample. The rearrangement uses TRBV19 and TRBJ2-7, with 11 bases matching TRBD2. Germline CDR1 reads LNHDA; CDR2 reads SQIVND (reference sequence). Trimming removed 2 bases from V and 4 bases from J; junction bases left unmatched: 1. CDR3 length equals 14 residues. CDR3 protein: CASSITSGSYEQYF. CDR3 DNA sequence: TGTGCCAGTAGTATAACTAGCGGGAGTTACGAGCAGTACTTC.

J is TRBJ1-5 and V is TRBV5-6; perhaps TRBD1 as D (5 bases). The germline V gene encodes CDR1 SGHDT and CDR2 YYEEEE. This CDR3 is built from 15 residues. Trimming shortened V by 1 base and J by 1 base, and 9 bases separated the two germline ends. The CDR3 sequence is CASSLFYRSNQPQHF. The CDR3 nucleotides read TGTGCCAGCAGCTTGTTTTACAGGAGCAATCAGCCCCAGCATTTT.

This chain connects TRBV9 to TRBJ1-1; no clear D gene. V was shortened by 0 bases and J by 5 bases, with 2 bases between the two germline ends. CDR3 length equals 11 residues. Germline V CDR1 and CDR2: SGDLS, YYNGEE. This CDR3 reads CASSVATEAFF. The CDR3 nucleotides are TGTGCCAGCAGCGTAGCGACTGAAGCTTTCTTT.

The gene calls are TRBV10-3 and TRBJ1-2, with D perhaps matching TRBD1 (5 bases). The CDR3 contains 15 residues. Deletions cut 0 bases from V and 4 bases from J, with 12 bases between. Per the germline V gene, CDR1 is ENHRY and CDR2 is SYGVKD. The CDR3 is CAISESQAVGYGYTF. In DNA, the CDR3 is TGTGCCATCAGTGAGTCACAGGCGGTAGGCTATGGCTACACCTTC.

The J gene is TRBJ1-1, the V gene TRBV6-5, with 7 nucleotides matching TRBD1. CDR1 and CDR2 from the germline V gene are MNHEY and SVGAGI. The CDR3 length is 12 residues. J lost 9 bases, V lost 5 bases, and 6 bases had no gene match. This CDR3 is CASSPQTGKAFF. For the CDR3, the DNA is TGTGCCAGCAGTCCCCAGACAGGGAAAGCTTTCTTT.

The rearrangement uses TRBV19 and TRBJ2-7; D may be TRBD2 (6 bases). The CDR3 runs to 14 residues. Trimming stripped 1 base from V and 5 bases from J, with 12 bases between. Germline V gene sequence: CDR1 LNHDA, CDR2 SQIVND (reference sequence). DNA for the CDR3: TGTGCCAGTAGTATAGTTGGAGGGTCCGACGAGCAGTACTTC. It encodes CASSIVGGSDEQYF.

The J gene is TRBJ2-5, the V gene TRBV19; TRBD1 matches at 8 bases. This CDR3 region has 17 residues. Germline values: CDR1 LNHDA, CDR2 SQIVND (reference sequence). J gave up 4 bases and V 1 base, and 11 bases lay outside the gene matches. The CDR3 DNA reads as TGTGCCAGTAGTATAGGGCCTTCCAGGGGGCCGGCAGAGACCCAGTACTTC. Protein product: CASSIGPSRGPAETQYF.

This chain joins TRBV5-1 and TRBJ2-1; 8 bases line up with TRBD2. V shed 5 bases and J 8 bases; nucleotides not matched to a gene: 15. The germline V gene encodes CDR1 SGHRS and CDR2 YFSETQ. The CDR3 runs to 16 residues. CDR3 nucleotides: TGCGCCAGCAGACTGGTATTCAGCGGGAGTAGGGATGAGCAGTTCTTC. Protein product: CASRLVFSGSRDEQFF.

The CDR3 DNA follows: TGCGCCAGCAGTCTGACGCCCGCAGGGGGCGTTGCTAGCTACACCTTC. Protein sequence: CASSLTPAGGVASYTF. V gene TRBV23-1 combines with J gene TRBJ1-2; 8 nucleotides line up with TRBD1. TRBV23-1 is reported as an ORF; its role is uncertain. V trimming: 4 bases; J trimming: 9 bases; junction bases outside the gene matches: 16. This CDR3 has 16 amino acids.

This sequence joins TRBV7-3 and TRBJ2-1, with 7 nucleotides matching TRBD2. This CDR3 region has 14 residues. Germline CDR1 is SGHTA and CDR2 is FQGTGA. Germline trimming cut 4 bases from V and 7 bases from J; bases unmatched to any gene: 7. The CDR3 region has the DNA TGTGCCAGCAGCTCCAGGAGGACTAGTAATGAGCAGTTCTTC. Translating gives CASSSRRTSNEQFF.

This chain joins TRBV19 and TRBJ1-1; D unresolved. Trimming pared 3 bases from V and 1 base from J, leaving 15 bases between. The CDR3 is 16 residues long. CDR1 is LNHDA, CDR2 SQIVND, per germline (reference sequence). The CDR3 region is CASSISSHPPNTEAFF. CDR3 nucleotides: TGTGCCAGTAGTATTAGTAGCCACCCTCCGAACACTGAAGCTTTCTTT. Filled out from reference TRBV19 and TRBJ1-1, the complete variable domain reads DGGITQSPKYLFRKEGQNVTLSCEQNLNHDAMYWYRQDPGQGLRLIYYSQIVNDFQKGDIAEGYSVSREKKESFPLTVTSAQKNPTAFYLCASSISSHPPNTEAFFGQGTRLTVV.

The rearrangement joins TRBV27 to TRBJ1-5; D might be TRBD1 (5 bases). In germline, CDR1 is MNHEY, CDR2 SMNVEV (reference sequence). V lost 5 bases and J 9 bases, leaving 14 bases between the germline ends. The CDR3 extends over 13 amino acids. This chain's CDR3 is CASSPQGRRPQHF. DNA for the CDR3: TGTGCCAGCAGTCCTCAGGGTAGGCGGCCCCAGCATTTT.

The chain links TRBV2 to TRBJ1-3; D unclear. V lost 5 bases and J lost 8, with 10 bases in between. CDR1 is SNHLY and CDR2 is FYNNEI in the germline V gene. The CDR3 loop spans 12 amino acids. CDR3 DNA: TGTGCCAGCAGTCTTACTTTTGACACCATATATTTT. Translation gives CASSLTFDTIYF.

The CDR3 here is CASSLDGTYEQYF. CDR3 in DNA: TGTGCCAGCAGCTTAGACGGGACCTACGAGCAGTACTTC. The V gene is TRBV7-2, the J gene TRBJ2-7; D is perhaps TRBD2 (5 bases). V was trimmed by 1 base and J by 2 bases, leaving 6 bases between them. Germline-derived CDR1 and CDR2 are SGHTA and FQGNSA. The CDR3 is 13 residues long.

The chain carries TRBV5-1 and TRBJ2-2; 7 nucleotides match TRBD1. This CDR3 spans 16 amino acids. V lost 1 base and J lost 2; bases outside the gene matches: 5. From germline, CDR1 is SGHRS and CDR2 YFSETQ. The CDR3 DNA follows: TGCGCCAGCAGCTTGAAGGGGGCCGTTAACACCGGGGAGCTGTTTTTT. This gives the protein CASSLKGAVNTGELFF.

This clone was found once. The chain joins TRBV6-5 to TRBJ1-1, with a weak D call TRBD1 (5 bases). Germline lookup yields CDR1 MNHEY and CDR2 SVGAGI. This CDR3 region has 15 residues. Trimming stripped 0 bases from V and 0 bases from J, with 8 bases between. The CDR3 nucleotides are TGTGCCAGCAGTTACTCGGTAGGGGTGAACACTGAAGCTTTCTTT. Translating it yields CASSYSVGVNTEAFF.

This clone was counted a few times. The V and J genes are TRBV27 and TRBJ2-7; no clear D gene. V was clipped by 3 bases and J by 0 bases, with 6 bases between them. Per germline, CDR1 MNHEY and CDR2 SMNVEV (reference sequence). This CDR3 is built from 13 residues. The CDR3: CASSFLPSYEQYF. The CDR3 DNA is TGTGCCAGCAGTTTCCTTCCCTCCTACGAGCAGTACTTC.

The genes are TRBV6-1 and TRBJ1-2, with D uncertain. The germline gives CDR1 MNHNS, CDR2 SASEGT. CDR3 length: 15 residues. The germline V and J ends were trimmed by 2 bases and 1 base, with 11 bases remaining between them. DNA for the CDR3: TGTGCCAGCAGTGAACGAGGAGGGTTTAACTATGGCTACACCTTC. The encoded protein is CASSERGGFNYGYTF.